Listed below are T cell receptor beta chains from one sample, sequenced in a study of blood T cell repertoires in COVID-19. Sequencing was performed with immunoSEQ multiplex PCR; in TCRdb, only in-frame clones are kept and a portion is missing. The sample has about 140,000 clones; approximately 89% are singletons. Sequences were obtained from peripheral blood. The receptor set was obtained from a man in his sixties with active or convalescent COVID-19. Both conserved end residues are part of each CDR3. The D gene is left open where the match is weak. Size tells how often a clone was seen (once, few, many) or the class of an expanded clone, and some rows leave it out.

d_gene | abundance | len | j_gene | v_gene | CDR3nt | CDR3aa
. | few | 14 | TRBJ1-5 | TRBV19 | TGTGCCAGTAGTACCCACAGGGGCAATCAGCCCCAGCATTTT | CASSTHRGNQPQHF
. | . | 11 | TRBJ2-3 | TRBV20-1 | TGCAGTGCTAGAAGGAGGGATACGCAGTATTTT | CSARRRDTQYF
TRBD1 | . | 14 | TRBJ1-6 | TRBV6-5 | TGTGCCAGCAGTTACGGACAGGGTAATTCACCCCTCCACTTT | CASSYGQGNSPLHF
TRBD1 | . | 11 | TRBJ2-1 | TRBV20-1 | TGCAGTGCTACAGGGGGCAATGAGCAGTTCTTC | CSATGGNEQFF
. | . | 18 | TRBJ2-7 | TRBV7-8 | TGTGCCAGCAGCTTAGCGAGGACTAGGCCAGGGGATTCCTACGAGCAGTACTTC | CASSLARTRPGDSYEQYF
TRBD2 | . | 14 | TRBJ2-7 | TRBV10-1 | TGCGCCAGCAGTGAAGTAGCGGGAACCTACGAGCAGTACTTC | CASSEVAGTYEQYF
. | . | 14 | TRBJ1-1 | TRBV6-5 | TGTGCCAGCAGTTCGGGCAGGGGCGGGACTGAAGCTTTCTTT | CASSSGRGGTEAFF
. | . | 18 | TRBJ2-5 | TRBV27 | TGTGCCAGCAGTCTCTCCGATCTCATGCCAGAGCGCAAAGAGACCCAGTACTTC | CASSLSDLMPERKETQYF
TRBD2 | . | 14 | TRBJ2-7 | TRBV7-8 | TGTGCCAGCAGCTTCGGAGCGGGACGCTACGAGCAGTACTTC | CASSFGAGRYEQYF
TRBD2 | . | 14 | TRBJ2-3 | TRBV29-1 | TGCAGCGTTGGCGTGGCGGGAGCGACAGATACGCAGTATTTT | CSVGVAGATDTQYF
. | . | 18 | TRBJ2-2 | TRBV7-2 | TGTGCCAGCAGCTTAGTCAAAAAATTAGCGGCCGCAGTGTTTGAGCTGTTTTTT | CASSLVKKLAAAVFELFF
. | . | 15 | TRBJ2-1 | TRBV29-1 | TGCAGCGTCACCGGGACTCCCAGCTCCTACAATGAGCAGTTCTTC | CSVTGTPSSYNEQFF
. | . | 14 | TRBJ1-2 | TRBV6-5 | TGTGCCAGCAGCGGTACAGGGTCCCCCTATGGCTACACCTTC | CASSGTGSPYGYTF
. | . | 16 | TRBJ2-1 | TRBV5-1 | TGCGCCAGCAGCTTGGGTAGAGCTCACTCCTACAATGAGCAGTTCTTC | CASSLGRAHSYNEQFF
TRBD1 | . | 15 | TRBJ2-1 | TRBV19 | TGTGCCAGTAGAGAACAGGGGGCGCGGGGCAATGAGCAGTTCTTC | CASREQGARGNEQFF
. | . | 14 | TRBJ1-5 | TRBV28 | TGTGCCAGCAGTTTGGTACAGCGCAATCAGCCCCAGCATTTT | CASSLVQRNQPQHF
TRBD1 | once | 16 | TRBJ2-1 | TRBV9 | TGTGCCAGCAGCGGCAGCAGGGGGCTCACCGACAATGAGCAGTTCTTC | CASSGSRGLTDNEQFF
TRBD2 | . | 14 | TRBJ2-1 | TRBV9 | TGTGCCAGCAGCGTAGCGGGAGGGCCCAATGAGCAGTTCTTC | CASSVAGGPNEQFF
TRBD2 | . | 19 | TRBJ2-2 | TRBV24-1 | TGTGCCACCAGTGACACCCGATCTTTAGCGGGATCGAACACCGGGGAGCTGTTTTTT | CATSDTRSLAGSNTGELFF
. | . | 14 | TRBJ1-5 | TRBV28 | TGTGCCAGCAGTTTGCTAAGTGATAATCAGCCCCAGCATTTT | CASSLLSDNQPQHF
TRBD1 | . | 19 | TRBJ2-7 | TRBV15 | TGTGCCACCAGCAGAGATAAGATTGGTGGAGGACAGGGTTCTTCCGAGCAGTACTTC | CATSRDKIGGGQGSSEQYF
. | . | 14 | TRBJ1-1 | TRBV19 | TGTGCCAGTAGCGGCGGGGCCATGAACACTGAAGCTTTCTTT | CASSGGAMNTEAFF
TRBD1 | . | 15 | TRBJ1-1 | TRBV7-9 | TGTGCCAGCAGCCGTGGGACAGGAGGTTGGACTGAAGCTTTCTTT | CASSRGTGGWTEAFF
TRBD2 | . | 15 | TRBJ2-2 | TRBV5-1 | TGCGCCAGCAGCTTCCCCGCGGGGGGGGCCGGGGAGCTGTTTTTT | CASSFPAGGAGELFF
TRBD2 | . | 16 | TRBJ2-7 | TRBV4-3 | TGCGCCAGCAGCCTCCTAGGGAGGGACGGCTCCTACGAGCAGTACTTC | CASSLLGRDGSYEQYF